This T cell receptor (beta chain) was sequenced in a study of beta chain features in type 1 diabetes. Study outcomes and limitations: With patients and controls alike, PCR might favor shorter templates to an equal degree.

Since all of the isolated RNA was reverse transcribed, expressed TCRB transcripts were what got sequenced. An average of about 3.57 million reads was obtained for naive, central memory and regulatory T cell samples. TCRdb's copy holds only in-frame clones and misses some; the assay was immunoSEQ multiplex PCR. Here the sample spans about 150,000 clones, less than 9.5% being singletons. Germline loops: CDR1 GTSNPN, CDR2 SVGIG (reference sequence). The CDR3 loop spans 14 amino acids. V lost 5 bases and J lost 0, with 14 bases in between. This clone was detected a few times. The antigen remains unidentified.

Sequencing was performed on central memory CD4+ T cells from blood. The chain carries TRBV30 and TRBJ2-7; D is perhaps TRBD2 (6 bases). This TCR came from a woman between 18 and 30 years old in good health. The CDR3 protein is CAWARDLSSYEQYF. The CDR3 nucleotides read TGTGCCTGGGCTAGGGACTTAAGCTCCTACGAGCAGTACTTC.